This TCR beta chain was sequenced during a study of T cell responses to AZD1222 COVID-19 vaccine. Study-level findings and limits: The number of AZD1222 recipients seropositive at baseline was only five to seven.

Regarding this clone: The antigen remains undetermined.

TCRdb keeps only in-frame clones here, not all; method: immunoSEQ multiplex PCR. The data show fewer than 140,000 clones, with roughly 88% seen just once and 5% to 5.5% held by the top ten. V shed 0 bases and J 5 bases; nucleotides not matched to a gene: 6. The CDR3 loop spans 16 amino acids. CDR1 is SGHNT, CDR2 YYREEE, per germline (reference sequence). This chain uses TRBV5-4 with TRBJ2-2, with 8 bases matching TRBD2. Sequences were derived from peripheral blood, sampled on day 0 of AZD1222 vaccination. This receptor was identified in an adult in good health. The CDR3 sequence is CASSLERESWTGELFF. The CDR3 DNA sequence: TGTGCCAGCAGCTTGGAGCGGGAGAGTTGGACCGGGGAGCTGTTTTTT.